The 31 T cell receptor beta chains below come from one sample, sequenced in a study of radiotherapy plus CTLA-4 blockade in lung cancer. Here immunoSEQ multiplex PCR was the method, and the copy in TCRdb shows in-frame clones only, minus some. The table shows fewer than 40,000 clones, with approximately 75% occurring only once. The sample here was peripheral blood, taken from a patient treated with radiotherapy plus ipilimumab. The receptors were gathered from a human donor with non-small cell lung cancer that progressed on radiotherapy plus ipilimumab.

V gene TRBV5-1 combines with J gene TRBJ2-7; TRBD1 aligns across 11 bases. Trimming removed 1 base from V and 6 bases from J; junction bases left unmatched: 15. The CDR3 contains 18 residues. Germline V gene sequence: CDR1 SGHRS, CDR2 YFSETQ. CDR3 loop: CASSLNRDRGAPFGEQYF. The CDR3 coding sequence is TGCGCCAGCAGCTTGAACCGGGACAGGGGGGCCCCTTTTGGCGAGCAGTACTTC.

This sequence joins TRBV5-1 and TRBJ2-7, with 7 bases lining up with TRBD1. Trimming removed 2 bases from V and 4 bases from J; junction bases left unmatched: 6. This CDR3 has 14 amino acids. Germline CDR1 is SGHRS and CDR2 is YFSETQ. CDR3 residues: CASSFNGDSYEQYF. DNA for the CDR3: TGCGCCAGCAGCTTCAATGGGGACAGTTACGAGCAGTACTTC.

This sequence joins TRBV29-1 and TRBJ1-1; 7 bases line up with TRBD1. The V and J ends lost 6 bases and 4 bases, in that order; junction bases with no gene match: 5. Germline loops: CDR1 SQVTM, CDR2 ANQGSEA. This CDR3 is 12 amino acids long. CDR3 in amino acids: CSVNRGGTEAFF. The CDR3 region has the DNA TGCAGCGTCAACAGGGGCGGCACTGAAGCTTTCTTT.

The V call is TRBV5-4, the J call TRBJ2-2, with unresolved D. V shed 4 bases and J shed 4 bases, with 17 bases lying between them. CDR1 SGHNT and CDR2 YYREEE come from the germline V gene (reference sequence). This CDR3 region has 16 residues. CDR3 sequence reads: CASSIPREESTGELFF. The CDR3 DNA sequence: TGTGCCAGCAGCATCCCGCGCGAGGAGAGCACCGGGGAGCTGTTTTTT.

The chain recombines TRBV7-2 with TRBJ1-4; the match to TRBD1 covers 7 bases. Trimming removed 6 bases from V and 1 base from J; junction bases left unmatched: 8. There are 16 residues in the CDR3. The germline CDR1 and CDR2 sequences are SGHTA and FQGNSA. The CDR3 protein is CASSRQGPGTNEKLFF. CDR3 DNA sequence: TGTGCCAGCAGTCGACAGGGCCCGGGAACTAATGAAAAACTGTTTTTT.

The CDR3 reads CASSGGTGSGYTF. The CDR3 DNA reads as TGTGCCAGCAGTGGGGGGACAGGGTCTGGCTACACCTTC. The genes are TRBV2 and TRBJ1-2; 9 bases map to TRBD1. The CDR3 sequence is 13 residues long. J gave up 7 bases and V 4 bases, and 4 bases lay outside the gene matches. Germline CDR1 is SNHLY and CDR2 is FYNNEI.

The genes are TRBV6-1 and TRBJ1-1, with D hard to call. Deletions cut 9 bases from V and 0 bases from J, with 11 bases between. The V gene's germline CDR1 is MNHNS and CDR2 SASEGT. The CDR3 runs 13 residues. The DNA of the CDR3 is TGTGCCAGTCAGGTGAGAATGAACACTGAAGCTTTCTTT. Translated: CASQVRMNTEAFF.

For this clone: The identical CDR3 is also encoded by other nucleotide sequences in the sample. This chain uses TRBV7-8 with TRBJ2-1, with D possibly TRBD1 on 6 matching bases. Germline V CDR1 and CDR2: SGHVS, FQNEAQ. CDR3 length: 14 amino acids. Trimming removed 5 bases from V and 4 bases from J, with 12 bases in between. In DNA form, the CDR3 reads TGTGCCAGCAGCCTCCGGGACACGTACAATGAGCAGTTCTTC. It encodes CASSLRDTYNEQFF.

This clone was observed once. The V call is TRBV7-8, the J call TRBJ1-2, with D perhaps TRBD1 (6 bases). The CDR3 loop spans 15 amino acids. V was pared by 1 base and J by 4 bases, with 13 bases between. Per the germline V gene, CDR1 is SGHVS and CDR2 is FQNEAQ. CDR3 sequence reads: CASSLGQVFSYGYTF. The DNA of the CDR3 is TGTGCCAGCAGCTTAGGACAGGTGTTTTCCTATGGCTACACCTTC.

This chain links TRBV7-2 with TRBJ1-2, with 8 positions matching TRBD1. Trimming at V came to 3 bases and at J to 5 bases, leaving 11 bases not matched to a gene. The CDR3 is 16 residues long. Germline-derived CDR1 and CDR2 are SGHTA and FQGNSA. The CDR3 here is CASSFPGGLSGYGYTF. CDR3 coding DNA: TGTGCCAGCAGCTTCCCAGGGGGCTTGTCGGGATATGGCTACACCTTC.

This clone was recorded only once. This chain connects TRBV6-6 to TRBJ1-5; TRBD1 aligns across 9 bases. This CDR3 has 12 residues. Germline CDR1 MNHNY, CDR2 SVGAGI (reference sequence). Trimming took 5 bases from V and 11 from J; bases not matched to a gene: 4. The CDR3 DNA sequence: TGTGCCAGCAGTCGGACAGGGGAGTCCCAGCATTTT. Translated, it gives CASSRTGESQHF.

This chain's CDR3 is CASSEARFTGELFF. CDR3 sequence (DNA): TGTGCCAGCAGTGAAGCGAGATTCACCGGGGAGCTGTTTTTT. The rearrangement joins TRBV2 to TRBJ2-2; no definite D call. This CDR3 is built from 14 residues. V lost 0 bases to trimming and J lost 4 bases, with 6 bases between them. Germline CDR1 and CDR2: SNHLY and FYNNEI.

The CDR3 DNA reads TGTGCCAGTAGTAACGACAGGGCCTTGGGCTATGGCTACACCTTC. It codes for CASSNDRALGYGYTF. The chain joins TRBV19 to TRBJ1-2; TRBD1 agrees at 7 bases. J gave up 4 bases and V 4 bases, and 9 bases lay outside the gene matches. Germline V gene data show CDR1 as LNHDA and CDR2 as SQIVND (reference sequence). CDR3 length: 15 residues.

V is TRBV5-1 and J is TRBJ1-1; TRBD1 aligns across 9 bases. The CDR3 is 14 amino acids. CDR1 SGHRS and CDR2 YFSETQ come from the germline V gene. The V segment lost 4 bases and the J segment 4 bases; nucleotides outside the gene matches: 5. The CDR3 DNA is TGCGCCAGCAGCCCGACAGGGGGGGCCACTGAAGCTTTCTTT. Its protein is CASSPTGGATEAFF.

The genes are TRBV27 and TRBJ2-6; D is unresolved. The CDR3 loop spans 15 amino acids. Germline assignment: CDR1 MNHEY and CDR2 SMNVEV (reference sequence). The V and J ends lost 6 bases and 0 bases respectively, with 9 bases between them. The CDR3 DNA reads as TGTGCCAGCAGGACTCCTAGCTCTGGGGCCAACGTCCTGACTTTC. Protein sequence: CASRTPSSGANVLTF.

V is TRBV5-4 and J is TRBJ1-2; TRBD1 matches at 9 bases. CDR3 length: 15 amino acids. The V segment lost 0 bases and the J segment 8 bases; nucleotides outside the gene matches: 8. Germline CDR1 reads SGHNT; CDR2 reads YYREEE (reference sequence). CDR3 loop: CASSLAGQGLYGYTF. CDR3 bases: TGTGCCAGCAGCTTGGCCGGACAGGGGTTGTACGGCTACACCTTC.

This clone was picked up a small number of times. V and J are TRBV7-3 and TRBJ2-7; 8 bases map to TRBD2. The CDR3 totals 15 residues. V lost 3 bases to trimming and J lost 4 bases; unmatched junction nucleotides: 8. Germline V CDR1 and CDR2: SGHTA, FQGTGA. CDR3 in DNA: TGTGCCAGCAGCTTGGATAGCGGGGAAAGGTACGAGCAGTACTTC. Translation: CASSLDSGERYEQYF. The whole variable domain, remainder taken from reference TRBV7-3 and TRBJ2-7, is GAGVSQTPSNKVTEKGKYVELRCDPISGHTALYWYRQSLGQGPEFLIYFQGTGAADDSGLPNDRFFAVRPEGSVSTLKIQRTERGDSAVYLCASSLDSGERYEQYFGPGTRLTVT.

This clone was seen many times. J is TRBJ2-7 and V is TRBV2; 11 bases fit TRBD1. Per germline, CDR1 SNHLY and CDR2 FYNNEI. This CDR3 has 16 amino acids. Unmatched junction bases numbered 10, after V lost 2 bases and J lost 7 bases. Here the CDR3 reads CASSELGGQGAQEQYF. The CDR3 nucleotides read TGTGCCAGCAGTGAATTGGGCGGACAGGGGGCGCAAGAGCAGTACTTC.

This CDR3 is CASSLTDRGREGYTF. The CDR3 coding sequence is TGTGCCAGCAGCCTGACGGACAGGGGGCGCGAAGGCTACACCTTC. The chain uses TRBV7-9 and TRBJ1-2; 11 nucleotides line up with TRBD1. Germline trimming cut 5 bases from V and 8 bases from J; bases unmatched to any gene: 10. The germline CDR1 and CDR2 sequences are SEHNR and FQNEAQ (reference sequence). The CDR3 is 15 amino acids.

This chain links TRBV5-1 with TRBJ2-5, with TRBD2 matching 10 bases. The end of the DNA aligns better with TRBJ2-7, so the J call may be wrong. The CDR3 is made up of 15 amino acids. Germline V CDR1 and CDR2: SGHRS, YFSETQ. The CDR3 DNA follows: TGCGCCAGCAGCTTGGGGACTAGCGGTTTCTACGAGCAGTACTTC. It codes for CASSLGTSGFYEQYF.

The gene calls are TRBV5-4 and TRBJ2-7; 7 bases are shared with TRBD2. J gave up 5 bases and V 4 bases, and 6 bases lay outside the gene matches. CDR1 is SGHNT, CDR2 YYREEE, per germline (reference sequence). The CDR3 totals 13 residues. The CDR3 loop reads CASSAPRGNEQYF. The CDR3 coding sequence is TGTGCCAGCAGCGCTCCGCGGGGGAACGAGCAGTACTTC.

Only one count was recorded for this clone. The gene calls are TRBV5-5 and TRBJ2-7; D is possibly TRBD2 (7 bases). Between the trimmed V and J ends, which lost 6 bases and 3 bases, there was a span of 13 bases. The CDR3 is made up of 13 amino acids. Germline V gives CDR1 SGHKS, CDR2 YYEKEE (reference sequence). For the CDR3, the DNA is TGTGCCAGCACTCGGGGGGCGAACTACGAGCAGTACTTC. It specifies CASTRGANYEQYF. The entire variable domain, with the rest obtained from reference TRBV5-5 and TRBJ2-7, is as follows: DAGVTQSPTHLIKTRGQQVTLRCSPISGHKSVSWYQQVLGQGPQFIFQYYEKEERGRGNFPDRFSARQFPNYSSELNVNALLLGDSALYLCASTRGANYEQYFGPGTRLTVT.

This clone was recorded only once. The V gene is TRBV2, the J gene TRBJ1-2; the match to TRBD1 covers 7 bases. With 1 base clipped from V and 4 bases from J, the junction kept 3 bases outside the gene matches. The CDR3 totals 14 residues. Germline CDR1 SNHLY, CDR2 FYNNEI. The CDR3 DNA reads as TGTGCCAGCAGTGAAGAGGGGGCTGGCTATGGCTACACCTTC. It is translated as CASSEEGAGYGYTF. Variable domain in full (rest from reference TRBV2 and TRBJ1-2): EPEVTQTPSHQVTQMGQEVILRCVPISNHLYFYWYRQILGQKVEFLVSFYNNEISEKSEIFDDQFSVERPDGSNFTLKIRSTKLEDSAMYFCASSEEGAGYGYTFGSGTRLTVV.

This rearrangement joins TRBV5-4 to TRBJ1-2; 9 bases line up with TRBD1. The CDR3 is made up of 17 amino acids. The germline V gene encodes CDR1 SGHNT and CDR2 YYREEE (reference sequence). Trimming removed 0 bases from V and 4 bases from J; junction bases left unmatched: 10. CDR3 sequence (DNA): TGTGCCAGCAGCTTGGGGACCACAGGGGGCAGGATCTATGGCTACACCTTC. It codes for CASSLGTTGGRIYGYTF.

This chain connects TRBV19 to TRBJ2-2; 10 nucleotides align to TRBD1. Germline V gives CDR1 LNHDA, CDR2 SQIVND (reference sequence). The CDR3 length is 18 residues. V lost 1 base, J lost 4 bases, and 9 bases stayed unmatched. The CDR3 reads CASSIVARQGATTGELFF. DNA of the CDR3: TGTGCCAGTAGTATAGTAGCGCGACAGGGGGCGACCACCGGGGAGCTGTTTTTT. The full variable domain, its missing parts supplied by reference TRBV19 and TRBJ2-2, is DGGITQSPKYLFRKEGQNVTLSCEQNLNHDAMYWYRQDPGQGLRLIYYSQIVNDFQKGDIAEGYSVSREKKESFPLTVTSAQKNPTAFYLCASSIVARQGATTGELFFGEGSRLTVL.

This clone was detected once. The chain employs TRBV18 and TRBJ1-1; 12 nucleotides align to TRBD1. V lost 6 bases and J lost 5; bases outside the gene matches: 4. Germline CDR1 and CDR2: KGHSH and LQKENI. This CDR3 spans 14 amino acids. The CDR3 DNA reads as TGTGCCAGCTCGGGACAGGGGGCGCGAACTGAAGCTTTCTTT. It is translated as CASSGQGARTEAFF.

The gene calls are TRBV21-1 and TRBJ1-2; the D call in the table, TRBD1, was not verified against the DNA. TRBV21-1 is annotated as a pseudogene. The CDR3 runs 15 residues. The CDR3 DNA reads TGTGCCAGCAGCACATCACAGGGGCGCCGTCATGGCTACACCTTC. Translating it yields CASSTSQGRRHGYTF.

Here the CDR3 reads CASHSLVDEQFF. The CDR3 DNA reads TGTGCCAGCCATTCACTAGTTGATGAGCAGTTCTTC. This rearrangement joins TRBV21-1 to TRBJ2-1; the table's D call, TRBD2, has no DNA check behind it. TRBV21-1 is a documented pseudogene. The CDR3 totals 12 residues.

The genes are TRBV11-3 and TRBJ2-7, with D perhaps TRBD1 (5 bases). The V gene's germline CDR1 is SGHNT and CDR2 YENEEA. There are 13 residues in the CDR3. Trimming took 5 bases from V and 3 from J, leaving 11 bases between them. The CDR3 nucleotides read TGTGCCAGCAGCCTGGACAAGGACTACGAGCAGTACTTC. Translating gives CASSLDKDYEQYF.

This chain joins TRBV4-2 and TRBJ2-5; 11 bases are shared with TRBD1. The closer fit of TRBJ2-7 to the DNA end suggests the J call may be wrong. Germline V gene data show CDR1 as LGHNA and CDR2 as YNFKEQ. The CDR3 length is 17 residues. The CDR3 reads CASSQGFGQGASYEQYF. The CDR3 nucleotides read TGTGCCAGCAGCCAAGGGTTTGGACAGGGGGCCTCCTACGAGCAGTACTTC.

The chain uses TRBV2 and TRBJ2-3, with D perhaps TRBD2 (5 bases). The CDR3 consists of 13 residues. V lost 8 bases to trimming and J lost 6 bases, with 15 bases between them. Germline CDR1 SNHLY, CDR2 FYNNEI. CDR3 sequence: CASSSDSRDTQYF. The CDR3 DNA reads TGTGCCAGCTCATCGGACTCACGGGATACGCAGTATTTT.